This T cell receptor beta chain was profiled in a study of Ad26.COV2.S vaccination and SARS-CoV-2 variants. CDR3 length: 16 amino acids. Germline lookup yields CDR1 MDHEN and CDR2 SYDVKM. V gave up 3 bases and J gave up 0 bases, with 14 bases separating them. Noted treatment: over 15 received Ad26.COV2.S at low or high dose, single or two shots; about 5 received placebo; per-sample allocation not given. Sampling occurred on day 63 after the first vaccine or placebo injection. The repertoire was sequenced with immunoSEQ multiplex PCR; TCRdb's copy has only in-frame clones and lacks some. The table includes about 440,000 clones, roughly nine tenths detected once.

This specimen consisted of peripheral blood, obtained in a trial of Ad26.COV2.S vaccine versus placebo. This clonotype originated in a person between 18 and 60 years old who received the Ad26.COV2.S COVID-19 vaccine or a placebo. V is TRBV28 and J is TRBJ1-1; D uncertain. The CDR3 loop is CASSLGWGILNTEAFF. The CDR3 nucleotides are TGTGCCAGCAGTTTGGGATGGGGTATTTTGAACACTGAAGCTTTCTTT.